Listed below are T cell receptor beta chains from one sample, sequenced in a study of T cell responses to AZD1222 COVID-19 vaccine. Profiled with immunoSEQ multiplex PCR; TCRdb holds only in-frame clones, not every one. Of 65,000 to 100,000 clones listed, around nine tenths are singletons. The source was peripheral blood, collected 28 days after the second AZD1222 dose. The receptor set was obtained from an adult who received the AZD1222 COVID-19 vaccine. The CDR3 runs from the conserved cysteine through the conserved F or W. A D gene is named only where the DNA matches it firmly. Expanded clones are given a class, and other clones once, few, many or no size at all.

d_call j_call v_call clone_size cdr3_nt cdr3_aa
TRBD1 TRBJ1-2 TRBV6-6 . TGTGCCAGCACCCCGCTACAGGGGGCACACTATGGCTACACCTTC CASTPLQGAHYGYTF
. TRBJ2-7 TRBV10-2 . TGCGCCAGCAGTGAGTCGAGTAGGGCTCGGGCATCCTACGAGCAGTACTTC CASSESSRARASYEQYF
. TRBJ1-2 TRBV5-4 . TGTGCCAGCAGCTTCGGGGGGCCTTCTAACTATGGCTACACCTTC CASSFGGPSNYGYTF
. TRBJ1-6 TRBV6-1 . TGTGCCAGCAGTGAAGCGGCGGCCTTCTATAATTCACCCCTCCACTTT CASSEAAAFYNSPLHF
. TRBJ1-4 TRBV5-1 . TGCGCCAGCAGCTCCGACAGCAATGAAAAACTGTTTTTT CASSSDSNEKLFF
TRBD2 TRBJ2-1 TRBV4-1 few TGCGCCAGCAGCCAAGATTGGGCTAGCGGGTACAATGAGCAGTTCTTC CASSQDWASGYNEQFF
. TRBJ2-7 TRBV14 . TGTGCCAGCAGCCAAGACCCATCATATGCCTACGAGCAGTACTTC CASSQDPSYAYEQYF
. TRBJ2-7 TRBV29-1 . TGCAGCGTTGAAAGGGAGACAAAACCTCCAACCTACGAGCAGTACTTC CSVERETKPPTYEQYF
TRBD1 TRBJ2-6 TRBV2 once TGTGCCAGCAGTCGTGGGACAGGGGGCCTCTCTGGGGCCAACGTCCTGACTTTC CASSRGTGGLSGANVLTF
. TRBJ2-2 TRBV19 . TGTGCCAGTAAGCCCTCGACGGGGAACACCGGGGAGCTGTTTTTT CASKPSTGNTGELFF
. TRBJ2-7 TRBV7-2 . TGTGCCAGCAGCCTAGATGGAGGTCTTGAGCAGTACTTC CASSLDGGLEQYF
. TRBJ2-3 TRBV27 . TGTGCCAGCAGTTTGACCAGCACAGATACGCAGTATTTT CASSLTSTDTQYF
. TRBJ1-6 TRBV19 . TGTGCCAGTAGAGTTGCGGGGGGCAATTCACCCCTCCACTTT CASRVAGGNSPLHF
. TRBJ2-1 TRBV7-7 once TGTGCCAGCAGCTTAGAGGGACTCGGGGACATGGAGCAGTTCTTC CASSLEGLGDMEQFF
. TRBJ2-1 TRBV7-9 . TGTGCCAGCAGCCCAGTTCTCAATGAGCAGTTCTTC CASSPVLNEQFF
. TRBJ1-5 TRBV18 . TGTGCCAGCTCACCCAATATAGGACAAAATCAGCCCCAGCATTTT CASSPNIGQNQPQHF
. TRBJ1-6 TRBV2 . TGTGCCAGCAGTGACCAGGGGAAGGGGAATTCACCCCTCCACTTT CASSDQGKGNSPLHF
TRBD1 TRBJ1-2 TRBV18 . TGTGCCAGCTCACCCGGGGCCGGGACAGGTGAAGGCTACACCTTC CASSPGAGTGEGYTF
. TRBJ1-1 TRBV19 . TGTGCCAGTAGCCATACCTCCCGAAGGGGCACTGAAGCTTTCTTT CASSHTSRRGTEAFF
. TRBJ2-3 TRBV5-1 once TGCGCCAGCAGCTCTAGGACAGTGACCACAGATACGCAGTATTTT CASSSRTVTTDTQYF
. TRBJ1-1 TRBV28 . TGTGCCAGCAGTTTAACAGGCCCGAACACTGAAGCTTTCTTT CASSLTGPNTEAFF
TRBD2 TRBJ2-1 TRBV7-6 . TGTGCCAGCAGCTTAATTAGCGGGAGGTCCGATGAGCAGTTCTTC CASSLISGRSDEQFF
TRBD1 TRBJ2-1 TRBV28 . TGTGCCAGCACTCCCGGGACAGGGATCACCAATGAGCAGTTCTTC CASTPGTGITNEQFF
. TRBJ1-5 TRBV28 . TGTGCCAGCAGTCTAAGACAAGCGCTAGAGGGGAGAATTCAGCCCCAGCATTTT CASSLRQALEGRIQPQHF
. TRBJ1-3 TRBV5-1 . TGCGCCAGCAGCTTGGGTTCGACTGGAAACACCATATATTTT CASSLGSTGNTIYF
TRBD1 TRBJ2-7 TRBV5-1 . TGCGCCAGCAGCGCCGGGACAGGTCTTTACGAGCAGTACTTC CASSAGTGLYEQYF
. TRBJ2-1 TRBV5-1 . TGCGCCAGCAGCTTGGCCAACTCCTACAATGAGCAGTTCTTC CASSLANSYNEQFF
. TRBJ1-2 TRBV2 . TGTGCCAGCAGTGAAGTTCCCTACTATGGCTACACCTTC CASSEVPYYGYTF
TRBD2 TRBJ2-3 TRBV9 . TGTGCCAGCAGCGTAGCTCTGACTAGCGGGGGCACAGATACGCAGTATTTT CASSVALTSGGTDTQYF
. TRBJ1-1 TRBV18 . TGTGCCAGCTCATTGGGGGGAAGGAACACTGAAGCTTTCTTT CASSLGGRNTEAFF
. TRBJ1-1 TRBV19 . TGTGCCAGTAGTATGGGGTGGAGCACTGAAGCTTTCTTT CASSMGWSTEAFF
TRBD1 TRBJ2-7 TRBV19 . TGTGCCAGTAGTGCCGGGCAGGGGGCCACCTACGAGCAGTACTTC CASSAGQGATYEQYF
. TRBJ2-7 TRBV11-2 . TGTGCCAGCAGCCCTCAGACAGTCTTATCCTCCTACGAGCAGTACTTC CASSPQTVLSSYEQYF
. TRBJ1-2 TRBV2 . TGTGCCAGCGGTCTCACACGGACGGGTAACTATGGCTACACCTTC CASGLTRTGNYGYTF
. TRBJ1-4 TRBV6-5 . TGTGCCAGCAGGATCCACAGCAATAATGAAAAACTGTTTTTT CASRIHSNNEKLFF
. TRBJ2-1 TRBV5-5 . TGTGCCAGCAGCTTGGCCACCGACTCCCGGCAGTTCTTC CASSLATDSRQFF
TRBD1 TRBJ1-2 TRBV28 . TGTGCCAGCAGGGGACAGGGGAGGGGCTATGGCTACACCTTC CASRGQGRGYGYTF
. TRBJ1-2 TRBV27 . TGTGCCAGCAGTTTAGGGCAGGGACTTCTTGGCTACACCTTC CASSLGQGLLGYTF
. TRBJ1-4 TRBV4-1 . TGCGCCAGCAGCCAAGATCCCGGCAGCTATAATGAAAAACTGTTTTTT CASSQDPGSYNEKLFF
. TRBJ2-1 TRBV6-4 . TGTGCCAGCAGTGTTCGGACATTAACGTACAATGAGCAGTTCTTC CASSVRTLTYNEQFF
TRBD2 TRBJ2-2 TRBV2 . TGTGCCGGGTCTAGTAGCGGGAGGGGATCCGGGGAGCTGTTTTTT CAGSSSGRGSGELFF
. TRBJ2-7 TRBV5-5 . TGTGCCAGCAGCTTGGGTGGGGGGTCAGTGTCCTACGAGCAGTACTTC CASSLGGGSVSYEQYF
. TRBJ2-5 TRBV7-2 . TGTGCCAGCAGCTTAGGGATCGAAGAGACCCAGTACTTC CASSLGIEETQYF
. TRBJ2-1 TRBV28 few TGTGCCAGCGCCCGACTAGTGGGACCCTACAATGAGCAGTTCTTC CASARLVGPYNEQFF
TRBD2 TRBJ2-1 TRBV29-1 . TGCAGCGTGATTAGCGGGAGGGGTGGGGATGAGCAGTTCTTC CSVISGRGGDEQFF
. TRBJ1-3 TRBV4-2 . TGTGCCAGCAGCCAGGGAACAGGGACTGGAAACACCATATATTTT CASSQGTGTGNTIYF
. TRBJ1-5 TRBV7-2 few TGTGCCAGCAGCTTATACGGATATCGAACAGGCCTCAATCAGCCCCAGCATTTT CASSLYGYRTGLNQPQHF
. TRBJ2-7 TRBV6-1 . TGTGCCAGCGGTAGCGAGACCTACGAGCAGTACTTC CASGSETYEQYF
. TRBJ1-1 TRBV20-1 . TGCAGTGCTGGTGACGGAAACACTGAAGCTTTCTTT CSAGDGNTEAFF
. TRBJ2-3 TRBV5-6 . TGTGCCAGCAGCTTGGTAGGGCAAAGCTGGGCAGATACGCAGTATTTT CASSLVGQSWADTQYF
TRBD2 TRBJ2-5 TRBV28 . TGTGCCAGCAGTGTAAACGGAGCGGGGGAGACCCAGTACTTC CASSVNGAGETQYF
. TRBJ1-1 TRBV5-1 few TGCGCCAGCAGCCGGTCACAACAGGGTGGAGAAGCTTTCTTT CASSRSQQGGEAFF
TRBD2 TRBJ2-7 TRBV11-1 once TGTGCCAGCAGCGTACGACGGGAGGGCCTCTACGAGCAGTACTTC CASSVRREGLYEQYF